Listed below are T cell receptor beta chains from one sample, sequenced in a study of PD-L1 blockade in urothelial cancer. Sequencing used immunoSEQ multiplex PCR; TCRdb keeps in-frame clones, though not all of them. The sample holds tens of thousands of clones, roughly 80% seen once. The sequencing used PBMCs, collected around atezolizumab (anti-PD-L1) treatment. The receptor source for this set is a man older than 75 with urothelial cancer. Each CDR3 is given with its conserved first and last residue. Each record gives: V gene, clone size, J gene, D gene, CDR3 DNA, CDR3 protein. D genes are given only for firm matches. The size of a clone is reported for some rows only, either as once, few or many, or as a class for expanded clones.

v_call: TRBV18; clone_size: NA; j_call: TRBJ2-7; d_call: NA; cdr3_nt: TGTGCCAGCTCACCGCAGGGACTCGTGGAGCAGTACTTC; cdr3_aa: CASSPQGLVEQYF
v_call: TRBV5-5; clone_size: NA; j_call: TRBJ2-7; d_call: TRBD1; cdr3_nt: TGTGCCAGCATCCTGGGATACAGGGGTGAGCAGTACTTC; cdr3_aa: CASILGYRGEQYF
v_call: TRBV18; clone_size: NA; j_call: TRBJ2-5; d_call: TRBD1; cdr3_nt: TGTGCCAGCTCACCAAGGGACAGGGGCTTCGGTGAGACCCAGTACTTC; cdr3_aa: CASSPRDRGFGETQYF
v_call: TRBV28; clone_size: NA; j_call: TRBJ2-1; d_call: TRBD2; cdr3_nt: TGTGCCAGCAGTCCCCTGACTAGCAGAAATGAGCAGTTCTTC; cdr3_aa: CASSPLTSRNEQFF
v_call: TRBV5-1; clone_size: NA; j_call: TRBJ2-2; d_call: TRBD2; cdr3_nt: TGCGCCAGCAGCTTGGGTCTAGCGGGAACCGGGGAGCTGTTTTTT; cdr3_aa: CASSLGLAGTGELFF
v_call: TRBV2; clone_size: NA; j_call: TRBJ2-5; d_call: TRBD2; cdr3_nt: TGTGCCAGCAGTGGGTCTAGCGGTTATCAAGAGACCCAGTACTTC; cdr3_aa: CASSGSSGYQETQYF
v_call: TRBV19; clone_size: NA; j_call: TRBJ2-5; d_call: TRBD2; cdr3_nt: TGTGCCAGTAGTATGGGGACTAGCTCCGAAGGGACCCAGTACTTC; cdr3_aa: CASSMGTSSEGTQYF
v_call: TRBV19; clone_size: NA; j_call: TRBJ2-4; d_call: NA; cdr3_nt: TGTGCCAGTAGTAGGGAGCGCTCTCTAAACATTCAGTACTTC; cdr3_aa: CASSRERSLNIQYF
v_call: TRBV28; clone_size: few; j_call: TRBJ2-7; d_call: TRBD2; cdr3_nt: TGTGCCAGCGGCGGGACTAGCGGGAGGGGCCCGTACTTC; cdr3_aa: CASGGTSGRGPYF
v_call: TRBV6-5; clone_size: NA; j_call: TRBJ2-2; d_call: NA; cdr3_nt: TGTGCCAGCAGACGAGGCGGATCGAACACCAGGGAGCTGTTTTTT; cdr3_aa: CASRRGGSNTRELFF
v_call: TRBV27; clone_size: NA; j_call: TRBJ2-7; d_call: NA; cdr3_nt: TGTGCCAGCAGTTTATCGTACGGCAGGCGGGCCTCACAATCCCGCTCCTACGAGCAGTACTTC; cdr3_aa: CASSLSYGRRASQSRSYEQYF
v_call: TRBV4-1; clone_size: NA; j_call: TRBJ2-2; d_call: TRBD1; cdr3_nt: TGCGCCAGCAGCCAAGTGCCGGGACAGGGGAACACCGGGGAGCTGTTTTTT; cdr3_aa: CASSQVPGQGNTGELFF
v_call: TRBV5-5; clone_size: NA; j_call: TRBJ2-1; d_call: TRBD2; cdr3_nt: TGTGCCAGCAGGCGTCGGGGGGAGGGGAGGAGCAATGAGCAGTTCTTC; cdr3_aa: CASRRRGEGRSNEQFF
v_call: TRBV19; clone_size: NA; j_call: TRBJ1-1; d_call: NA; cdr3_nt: TGTGCCAGTAGTCACAGAACCATGAACACTGAAGCTTTCTTT; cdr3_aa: CASSHRTMNTEAFF
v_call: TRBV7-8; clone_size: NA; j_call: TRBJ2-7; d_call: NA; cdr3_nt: TGTGCCAGCAGGGTTGGTGGGAGTTCCTACGAGCAGTACTTC; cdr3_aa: CASRVGGSSYEQYF
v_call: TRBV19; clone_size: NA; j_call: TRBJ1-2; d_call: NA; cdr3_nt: TGTGCCAGTAGTATGGGGCCAGAAAACTATGGCTACACCTTC; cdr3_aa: CASSMGPENYGYTF
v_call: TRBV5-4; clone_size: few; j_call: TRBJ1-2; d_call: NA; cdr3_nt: TGTGCCAGCAGCTTGGAAAAAGGGGGAAAGGGTGGCTACACCTTC; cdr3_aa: CASSLEKGGKGGYTF
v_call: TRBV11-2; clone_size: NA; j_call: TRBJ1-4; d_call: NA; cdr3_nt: TGTGCCAGCAGCGCAGGACAGAGCGAAAGCGAAAAACTGTTTTTT; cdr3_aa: CASSAGQSESEKLFF
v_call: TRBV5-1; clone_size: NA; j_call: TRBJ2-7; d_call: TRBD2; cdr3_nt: TGCGCCAGCAGCCCCCTCGGGACTAGCGGGAGAGAGTACTTC; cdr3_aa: CASSPLGTSGREYF
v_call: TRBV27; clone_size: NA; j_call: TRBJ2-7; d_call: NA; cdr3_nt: TGTGCCAGCAGTCATGGGGCGGGGAGCTCCTACGAGCAGTACTTC; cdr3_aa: CASSHGAGSSYEQYF
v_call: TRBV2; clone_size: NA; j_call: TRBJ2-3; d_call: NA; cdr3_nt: TGTGCCAGCATCACGGGGAGACGAGATACGCAGTATTTT; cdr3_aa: CASITGRRDTQYF
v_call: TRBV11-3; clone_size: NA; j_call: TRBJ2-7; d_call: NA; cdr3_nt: TGTGCCAGCAGCTTTGTATACGAGCAGTACTTC; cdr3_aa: CASSFVYEQYF
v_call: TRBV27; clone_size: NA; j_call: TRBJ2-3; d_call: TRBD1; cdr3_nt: TGTGCCAGCGGCGGGACAGGGGTCGCAGATACGCAGTATTTT; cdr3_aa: CASGGTGVADTQYF
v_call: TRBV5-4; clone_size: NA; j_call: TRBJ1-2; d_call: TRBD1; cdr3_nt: TGTGCCAGCAGCTTGACCTCGACAGGGGCCTATGGCTACACCTTC; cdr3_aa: CASSLTSTGAYGYTF
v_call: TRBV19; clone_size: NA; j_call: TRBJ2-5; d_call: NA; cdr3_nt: TGTGCCAGTAGAAGGTGGGCTACAGAGACCCAGTACTTC; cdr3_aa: CASRRWATETQYF
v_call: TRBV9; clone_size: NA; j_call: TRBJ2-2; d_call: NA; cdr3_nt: TGTGCCAGCAGCGGCAGGGGTCCTAGCAGCACCGGGGAGCTGTTTTTT; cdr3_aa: CASSGRGPSSTGELFF
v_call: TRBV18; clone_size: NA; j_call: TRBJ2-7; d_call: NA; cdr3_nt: TGTGCCAGCTCACCAATGTATACAGGGGGGGGCGAGCAGTACTTC; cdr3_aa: CASSPMYTGGGEQYF
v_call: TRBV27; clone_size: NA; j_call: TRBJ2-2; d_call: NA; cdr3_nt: TGTGCCAGCAGCCCCGGGGATGCGGTAGCCGGGGAGCTGTTTTTT; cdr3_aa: CASSPGDAVAGELFF
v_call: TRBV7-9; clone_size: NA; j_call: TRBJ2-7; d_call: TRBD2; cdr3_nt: TGTGCCAGCAGCTTCCCCGGACTAGCGGGCGCCTACGAGCAGTACTTC; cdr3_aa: CASSFPGLAGAYEQYF
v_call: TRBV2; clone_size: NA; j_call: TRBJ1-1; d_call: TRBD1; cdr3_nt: TGTGCCACCGGACAGGGGCTCACTGAAGCTTTCTTT; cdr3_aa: CATGQGLTEAFF
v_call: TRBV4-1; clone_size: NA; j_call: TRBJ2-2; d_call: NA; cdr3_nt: TGCGCCAGCAGCCAAGGGTATGGAGGGAGCAAGGCCGGGGAGCTGTTTTTT; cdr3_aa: CASSQGYGGSKAGELFF
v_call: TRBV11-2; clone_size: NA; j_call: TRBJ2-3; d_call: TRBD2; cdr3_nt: TGTGCCAGCAGCGACCTCCTTAGCGGGGGGAGCACAGATACGCAGTATTTT; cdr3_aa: CASSDLLSGGSTDTQYF
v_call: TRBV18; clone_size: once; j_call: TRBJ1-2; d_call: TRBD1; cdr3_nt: TGTGCCAGCTCACAGGGGGCGCAGGACTATGGCTACACCTTC; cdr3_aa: CASSQGAQDYGYTF
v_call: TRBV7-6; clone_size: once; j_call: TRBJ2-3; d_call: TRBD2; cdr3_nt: TGTGCCAGCAGCCACATAGCGGGCACTAGCACAGATACGCAGTATTTT; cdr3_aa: CASSHIAGTSTDTQYF
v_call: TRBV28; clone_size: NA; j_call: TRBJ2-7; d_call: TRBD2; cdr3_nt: TGTGCCAGCAGCTCCGGGGGGACCAGCTCCTACGAGCAGTACTTC; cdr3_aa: CASSSGGTSSYEQYF
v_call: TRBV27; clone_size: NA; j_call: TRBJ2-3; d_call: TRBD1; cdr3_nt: TGTGCCAGCAGCAAGGACAGGGGAGATACGCAGTATTTT; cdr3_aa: CASSKDRGDTQYF
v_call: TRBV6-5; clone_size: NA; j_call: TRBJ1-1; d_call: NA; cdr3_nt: TGTGCCAGCAGTTTAGCTGACAGGATGGGTTCAAGGGCTTTCTTT; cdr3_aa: CASSLADRMGSRAFF
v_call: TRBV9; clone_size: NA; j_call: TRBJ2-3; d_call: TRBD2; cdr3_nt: TGTGCCAGCAGCGTAGGACTAGCGGGAGCCGGCGGCACAGATACGCAGTATTTT; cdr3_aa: CASSVGLAGAGGTDTQYF
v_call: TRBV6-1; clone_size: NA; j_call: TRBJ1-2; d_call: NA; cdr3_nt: TGTGCCAGCGCCACAGGGCCCAACTATGGCTACACCTTC; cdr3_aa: CASATGPNYGYTF
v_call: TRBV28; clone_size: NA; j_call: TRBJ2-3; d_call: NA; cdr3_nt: TGTGCCAGCAGATCAGCAGCGGCCAACACAGATACGCAGTATTTT; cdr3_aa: CASRSAAANTDTQYF
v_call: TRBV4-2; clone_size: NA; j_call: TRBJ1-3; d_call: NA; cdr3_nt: TGTGCCAGCAGCCAAGATTCAGGGGCAGGAAACACCATATATTTT; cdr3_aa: CASSQDSGAGNTIYF
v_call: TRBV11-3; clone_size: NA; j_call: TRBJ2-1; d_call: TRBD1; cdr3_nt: TGTGCCAGCAGCCAATCCGGGACAGGGAATTATGAGCAGTTCTTC; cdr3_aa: CASSQSGTGNYEQFF
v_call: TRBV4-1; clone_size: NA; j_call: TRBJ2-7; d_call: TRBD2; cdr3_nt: TGCGCCAGCAGCCAAACCGGGACTAGTGGCGAGCAGTACTTC; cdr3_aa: CASSQTGTSGEQYF
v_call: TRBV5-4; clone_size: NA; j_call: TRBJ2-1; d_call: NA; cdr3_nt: TGTGCCAGCAGCTTGGCAGGCGCTAGCCCAACCTACAATGAGCAGTTCTTC; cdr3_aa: CASSLAGASPTYNEQFF
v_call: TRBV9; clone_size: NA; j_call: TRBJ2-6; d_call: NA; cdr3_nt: TGTGCCAGCAGCATCCGAGGGGGCTCTGGGGCCAACGTCCTGACTTTC; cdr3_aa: CASSIRGGSGANVLTF
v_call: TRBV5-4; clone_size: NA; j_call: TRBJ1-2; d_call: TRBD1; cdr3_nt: TGTGCCAGCAGCCTTGGACAGGGGTTAGACTATGGCTACACCTTC; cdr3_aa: CASSLGQGLDYGYTF
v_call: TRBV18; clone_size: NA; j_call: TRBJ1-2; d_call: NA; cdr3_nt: TGTGCCAGCTCACCACCGGGGGGCTATGGCTACACCTTC; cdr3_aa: CASSPPGGYGYTF
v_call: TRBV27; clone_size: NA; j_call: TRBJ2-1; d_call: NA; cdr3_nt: TGTGCCAGCAGATGGCGGGCCTCCTACAATGAGCAGTTCTTC; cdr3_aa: CASRWRASYNEQFF
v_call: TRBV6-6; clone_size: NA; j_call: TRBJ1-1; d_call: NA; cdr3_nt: TGTGCCAGCAGGTCGGGTGAAGCTTTCTTT; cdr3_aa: CASRSGEAFF
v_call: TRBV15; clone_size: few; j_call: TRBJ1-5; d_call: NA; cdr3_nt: TGTGCCACCAGCAGAGAGCGGTATAGCAATCAGCCCCAGCATTTT; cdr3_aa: CATSRERYSNQPQHF
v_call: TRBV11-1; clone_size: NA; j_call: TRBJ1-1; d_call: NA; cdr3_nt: TGTGCCAGCAGCCGCAGGAAAGACACTGAAGCTTTCTTT; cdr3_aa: CASSRRKDTEAFF